Here is one T cell receptor beta chain with its context. This entry is derived from a study of blood T cell repertoires in COVID-19. The overall study: Both acute and convalescent COVID-19 samples were obtained from the United States, Italy and Spain. From T cells, B-cell-depleted T cells, or PBMCs came the material, which was cDNA or gDNA.

Under the authors' procedure: Reference gene primer amplification yielded estimated nucleated cell counts. The repertoire was sequenced with immunoSEQ multiplex PCR; TCRdb's copy has only in-frame clones and lacks some. V, J and clone size are taken as reported in that table, and D and trimming were inferred from the DNA itself. This sample has about 270,000 clones; 84% occur once, and the top ten carry less than 10%. This CDR3 comprises 15 residues. Material for sequencing was peripheral blood. The sequence came from a human donor in a cohort sampled during active COVID-19. The rearrangement uses TRBV7-5 and TRBJ2-1; TRBD2 is taken as the D call from the table, unchecked against the DNA. TRBV7-5 is given as a pseudogene. The CDR3 sequence: CARSEGLAVYNEQFF. CDR3 coding DNA: TGTGCCAGAAGCGAAGGACTAGCCGTCTACAATGAGCAGTTCTTC.